This TCR beta chain was identified during a study of vaccination effects on CD4 cells after COVID-19. Assay used: immunoSEQ multiplex PCR; TCRdb lists only in-frame clones, some missing. The table has about 38,000 clones, around four fifths seen once. Study-wide points: Vaccine- and infection-induced clones showed marked clonal contraction late following vaccination.

In the ViraFEST assay, antigen-specific CD4+ clonotypes were identified by expansion after peptide-pool stimulation. With more than 9 days of culture completed, CD4+ T cells were isolated. Of the BNT162b2 and mRNA-1273 vaccines, participants received two doses of one or the other. Germline CDR1 and CDR2: KGHSH and LQKENI. Trimming removed 7 bases from V and 1 base from J, with 10 bases in between. The CDR3 extends over 13 amino acids. Comment on this clone: Its matching antigen is unknown.

The chain employs TRBV18 and TRBJ2-5, with D perhaps matching TRBD2 (6 bases). The source material was CD4+ T cells from PBMCs cultured with HCoV-NL63 spike peptides, sampled after COVID-19 vaccination. The TCR was taken from a human donor who received a COVID-19 vaccine. Some clones in this sample may be carry-over from other donors' samples. CDR3 nucleotide sequence: TGTGCCAGCTTACCGGGACTCCAAGAGACCCAGTACTTC. Protein: CASLPGLQETQYF.